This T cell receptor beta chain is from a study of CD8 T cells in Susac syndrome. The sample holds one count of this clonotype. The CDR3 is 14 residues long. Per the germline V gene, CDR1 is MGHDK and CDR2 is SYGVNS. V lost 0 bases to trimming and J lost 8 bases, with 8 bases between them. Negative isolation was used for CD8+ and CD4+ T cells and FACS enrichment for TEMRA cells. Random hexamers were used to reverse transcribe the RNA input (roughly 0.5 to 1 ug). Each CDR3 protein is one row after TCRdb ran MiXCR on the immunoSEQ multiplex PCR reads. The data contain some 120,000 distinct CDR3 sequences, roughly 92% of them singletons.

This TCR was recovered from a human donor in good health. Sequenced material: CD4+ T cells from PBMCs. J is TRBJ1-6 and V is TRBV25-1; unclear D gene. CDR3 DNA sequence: TGTGCCAGCAGTGAATACTTCGTCGATTCACCCCTCCACTTT. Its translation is CASSEYFVDSPLHF.